Following are 21 T cell receptor beta chains from one sample sequenced in a study of shared clonotypes between healthy human individuals. The table came from immunoSEQ multiplex PCR; TCRdb's copy has only in-frame clones and leaves some out. This table holds a few million clones, about 92% found once. The sample consisted of naive CD4+ T cells sorted from blood. Indicated subset: CD45RA+ positively selected. The receptors stem from a man in his late teens or twenties in good health.

The chain employs TRBV5-1 and TRBJ1-2; D not certain. This CDR3 region has 12 residues. Trimming shortened V by 5 bases and J by 4 bases, and 9 bases separated the two germline ends. Germline-derived CDR1 and CDR2 are SGHRS and YFSETQ. The CDR3 region is CASRMESYGYTF. Written as DNA, the CDR3 is TGCGCCAGCAGGATGGAGAGCTATGGCTACACCTTC.

The chain carries TRBV7-8 and TRBJ1-2; D is possibly TRBD1 (5 bases). Germline lookup yields CDR1 SGHVS and CDR2 FQNEAQ. The CDR3 spans 15 residues. Trimming cost V 4 bases and J 0 bases, with 12 bases left between them. CDR3 region: CASSSGGAANYGYTF. In DNA, the CDR3 is TGTGCCAGCAGCTCTGGAGGGGCCGCTAACTATGGCTACACCTTC.

The V and J genes are TRBV10-1 and TRBJ2-5; no definite D call. The V end was cut by 4 bases, the J end by 0 bases, with 12 bases between. Germline CDR1 reads WNHNN; CDR2 reads SYGVQD (reference sequence). This CDR3 has 15 amino acids. The CDR3 sequence: CASSGGRIDQETQYF. CDR3 coding DNA: TGCGCCAGCAGTGGAGGACGGATCGACCAAGAGACCCAGTACTTC.

The rearrangement links TRBV27 to TRBJ2-3; D ambiguous. The CDR3 extends over 17 amino acids. Germline CDR1 reads MNHEY; CDR2 reads SMNVEV (reference sequence). Trimming shortened V by 10 bases and J by 0 bases, and 23 bases separated the two germline ends. The CDR3 is CATNQLGPYPSTDTQYF. In DNA form, the CDR3 reads TGTGCCACAAACCAACTCGGGCCCTACCCGAGCACAGATACGCAGTATTTT.

The V call is TRBV25-1, the J call TRBJ1-6; 10 bases are a match to TRBD1. V shed 8 bases and J 0 bases; nucleotides not matched to a gene: 4. The V gene's germline CDR1 is MGHDK and CDR2 SYGVNS. The CDR3 totals 16 residues. CDR3 nucleotides: TGTGCCAGCGGGGGACAGGGGAGCTCCTATAATTCACCCCTCCACTTT. It codes for CASGGQGSSYNSPLHF.

This clone was counted a single time. The chain uses TRBV19 and TRBJ1-6; weak D call: TRBD1 (5 bases). This CDR3 spans 17 amino acids. Trimming removed 7 bases from V and 6 bases from J, with 22 bases in between. Germline V CDR1 and CDR2: LNHDA, SQIVND (reference sequence). The CDR3 sequence is CASIGGKAGISNSPLHF. CDR3 DNA: TGTGCCAGTATCGGGGGGAAGGCAGGCATTAGTAATTCACCCCTCCACTTT.

Turning to this clone: In the same sample, other DNA sequences code for this CDR3. The gene calls are TRBV4-2 and TRBJ2-3; D gene ambiguous. V lost 0 bases, J lost 3 bases, and 1 base lay in between. CDR1 and CDR2 from the germline V gene are LGHNA and YNFKEQ. This CDR3 has 12 residues. DNA for the CDR3: TGTGCCAGCAGCCAAGAAACAGATACGCAGTATTTT. This encodes CASSQETDTQYF.

The chain uses TRBV5-6 and TRBJ1-4; D is unresolved. Germline CDR1 reads SGHDT; CDR2 reads YYEEEE. The CDR3 contains 12 residues. V lost 3 bases and J 6 bases, leaving 6 bases between the germline ends. The CDR3 sequence is CASSSLYEKLFF. As DNA, the CDR3 is TGTGCCAGCAGCTCCCTGTATGAAAAACTGTTTTTT.

This rearrangement joins TRBV10-1 to TRBJ2-7; TRBD1 matches 11 bases. V lost 4 bases, J lost 6 bases, and 2 bases stayed unmatched. In germline, CDR1 is WNHNN, CDR2 SYGVQD (reference sequence). This CDR3 spans 13 amino acids. The CDR3 nucleotides read TGCGCCAGCAGTGCGGGGACAGGGGGCGAGCAGTACTTC. Amino acid sequence: CASSAGTGGEQYF.

This clone was observed a handful of times. The chain combines TRBV7-9 with TRBJ1-1; 8 bases are a match to TRBD1. Trimming cost V 2 bases and J 13 bases; bases outside gene matches: 3. This CDR3 region has 11 residues. The germline gives CDR1 SEHNR, CDR2 FQNEAQ (reference sequence). Written as DNA, the CDR3 is TGTGCCAGCAGCTTACAGGGGGCCGATTTCTTT. It specifies CASSLQGADFF.

The CDR3 spells CASSLIAGANVLTF. The CDR3 DNA is TGTGCCAGCAGCTTAATAGCTGGGGCCAACGTCCTGACTTTC. This chain uses TRBV11-2 with TRBJ2-6; D is unclear. Per the germline V gene, CDR1 is SGHAT and CDR2 is FQNNGV. V gave up 2 bases and J gave up 2 bases, with 4 bases separating them. The CDR3 has 14 amino acids.

The rearrangement joins TRBV7-2 to TRBJ2-7; the match to TRBD1 covers 7 bases. V lost 5 bases to trimming and J lost 0 bases; unmatched junction nucleotides: 7. Germline V gene sequence: CDR1 SGHTA, CDR2 FQGNSA. This CDR3 comprises 15 residues. In DNA form, the CDR3 reads TGTGCCAGCAGCGCCTCCGGGACAGTCTCCTACGAGCAGTACTTC. Amino acid sequence: CASSASGTVSYEQYF.

The J gene is TRBJ2-5, the V gene TRBV6-5; TRBD1 agrees at 9 bases. Germline CDR1 reads MNHEY; CDR2 reads SVGAGI. V dropped 11 bases and J dropped 2; count of bases not matched to a gene: 6. This CDR3 spans 13 amino acids. CDR3 nucleotides: TGTGCCGGCAACAGGGGGCCTCAAGAGACCCAGTACTTC. This encodes CAGNRGPQETQYF.

The chain combines TRBV10-3 with TRBJ2-1, with D possibly being TRBD1 (5 bases). Germline values: CDR1 ENHRY, CDR2 SYGVKD. The CDR3 covers 15 residues. V was clipped by 1 base and J by 6 bases, with 13 bases between them. CDR3 protein: CAISELQGRGNEQFF. The CDR3 DNA sequence: TGTGCCATCAGTGAGTTGCAGGGAAGGGGCAATGAGCAGTTCTTC.

This clone was seen only a few times. This chain uses TRBV10-3 with TRBJ1-5, with 7 bases that match TRBD1. This CDR3 is built from 13 residues. The V segment lost 9 bases and the J segment 3 bases; nucleotides outside the gene matches: 5. Germline loops: CDR1 ENHRY, CDR2 SYGVKD. For the CDR3, the DNA is TGTGCCATGGCAGGGGGGGACAATCAGCCCCAGCATTTT. Translation gives CAMAGGDNQPQHF.

This chain joins TRBV5-4 and TRBJ2-2; TRBD1 matches at 7 bases. Germline V gene sequence: CDR1 SGHNT, CDR2 YYREEE (reference sequence). The CDR3 runs 16 residues. The J segment lost 1 base and the V segment lost 0 bases, leaving 3 bases of the junction unmatched. The CDR3 reads CASSLGQGKNTGELFF. The CDR3 region has the DNA TGTGCCAGCAGCTTGGGACAGGGAAAGAACACCGGGGAGCTGTTTTTT. The whole variable domain, filled in from reference TRBV5-4 and TRBJ2-2, reads ETGVTQSPTHLIKTRGQQVTLRCSSQSGHNTVSWYQQALGQGPQFIFQYYREEENGRGNFPPRFSGLQFPNYSSELNVNALELDDSALYLCASSLGQGKNTGELFFGEGSRLTVL.

V and J are TRBV18 and TRBJ2-7, with a possible D match to TRBD2 (5 bases). Germline CDR1 and CDR2: KGHSH and LQKENI. This CDR3 is built from 13 residues. V was clipped by 4 bases and J by 2 bases, with 9 bases between them. The CDR3 DNA follows: TGTGCCAGCTCACGGGAGAGGACCTACGAGCAGTACTTC. The encoded protein is CASSRERTYEQYF.

The chain links TRBV18 to TRBJ2-7, with 7 bases identical to TRBD1. The ends lost 3 bases at V and 4 bases at J; junction bases unmatched: 9. CDR1 KGHSH and CDR2 LQKENI come from the germline V gene. There are 15 residues in the CDR3. The CDR3 nucleotides are TGTGCCAGCTCACCCCCTGGACAGGCAGGGTACGAGCAGTACTTC. It specifies CASSPPGQAGYEQYF.

This clone has only a few counts. The chain joins TRBV18 to TRBJ1-5, with TRBD1 identical over 7 bases. With V trimmed by 3 bases and J by 3 bases, 2 bases remained unmatched. This CDR3 region has 14 residues. The V gene's germline CDR1 is KGHSH and CDR2 LQKENI. The CDR3 DNA sequence: TGTGCCAGCTCACCGGGACAGCTCAATCAGCCCCAGCATTTT. It codes for CASSPGQLNQPQHF.

This clone was observed a single time. The chain is built from TRBV7-2 and TRBJ2-7, with D possibly called TRBD1 or TRBD2 (5 bases each). The CDR3 has 14 residues. Germline CDR1 and CDR2: SGHTA and FQGNSA. Between the trimmed V and J ends, which lost 0 bases and 3 bases, there was a span of 9 bases. The CDR3 DNA reads as TGTGCCAGCAGCTTAGCGTGGGGGAACTACGAGCAGTACTTC. Translating it yields CASSLAWGNYEQYF.

This clone was counted a single time. The J gene is TRBJ2-2, the V gene TRBV19; 7 bases align to TRBD1. Per germline, CDR1 LNHDA and CDR2 SQIVND (reference sequence). There are 15 residues in the CDR3. The V gene end was trimmed by 4 bases and the J gene end by 4 bases; junction bases not matched to a gene: 6. CDR3 nucleotide sequence: TGTGCCAGTAGTAAAGGGACAGTTCGCACCGGGGAGCTGTTTTTT. Translating gives CASSKGTVRTGELFF.